The 10 T cell receptor beta chains given below trace back to one sample, sequenced in a study of somatic mutations in cytotoxic T cells in rheumatoid arthritis. Method: immunoSEQ multiplex PCR; TCRdb's copy keeps in-frame clones and lacks some. The repertoire holds around 23,000 clones, 74% seen once, with approximately 10% in the top ten. Sample: CD8+ T cells sorted from blood. The receptors were sampled from a woman aged 18-35 years in good health.

The chain couples TRBV5-1 to TRBJ1-2; tentatively, D is TRBD1 (6 bases). The V gene's germline CDR1 is SGHRS and CDR2 YFSETQ. V lost 0 bases, J lost 10 bases, and 13 bases lay in between. The CDR3 sequence is 13 residues long. The CDR3 nucleotides read TGCGCCAGCAGCTTGGACAGGGAAGTCGACTACACCTTC. Residues: CASSLDREVDYTF.

The chain is built from TRBV6-5 and TRBJ2-1, with 10 bases fitting TRBD1. The CDR3 spans 15 residues. Trimming cost V 6 bases and J 4 bases; bases outside gene matches: 6. Germline assignment: CDR1 MNHEY and CDR2 SVGAGI. Here the CDR3 DNA reads TGTGCCAGCAGCGGCGGACAGGGGGGTTACAATGAGCAGTTCTTC. Translating gives CASSGGQGGYNEQFF.

The V call is TRBV28, the J call TRBJ1-5; D remains ambiguous. The V gene lost 5 bases and the J gene lost 0 bases, with 8 bases spanning the gap. The germline V gene encodes CDR1 MDHEN and CDR2 SYDVKM. The CDR3 consists of 14 residues. CDR3 sequence: CASSVDDSNQPQHF. In DNA, the CDR3 is TGTGCCAGCAGTGTAGACGATAGCAATCAGCCCCAGCATTTT.

This clone was counted only a few times. The junction departs from the called germline gene at one end, perhaps through a read error. The rearrangement joins TRBV7-9 to TRBJ1-1; D is undetermined. In germline, CDR1 is SEHNR, CDR2 FQNEAQ (reference sequence). The CDR3 covers 12 residues. In DNA form, the CDR3 reads TGTGCCAGCAGCTTTGGGAACACTGAAGCTTTTTTT. It encodes CASSFGNTEAFF.

The chain recombines TRBV27 with TRBJ2-2; 10 bases match TRBD2. This CDR3 contains 16 residues. CDR1 is MNHEY, CDR2 SMNVEV, per germline (reference sequence). Losses at the gene ends were 6 bases for V and 5 bases for J; bases not matched to a gene: 9. The CDR3 sequence is CASSVALSGGTGELFF. CDR3 DNA: TGTGCCAGCAGCGTTGCACTTAGCGGGGGGACCGGGGAGCTGTTTTTT.

The chain recombines TRBV6-1 with TRBJ1-2, with 11 nucleotides matching TRBD1. Looked up from germline, CDR1 is MNHNS and CDR2 is SASEGT. The CDR3 spans 16 residues. V lost 1 base to trimming and J lost 5 bases; unmatched junction nucleotides: 6. CDR3 amino acids: CASSEVAGQGDYGYTF. CDR3 DNA: TGTGCCAGCAGTGAAGTGGCGGGACAGGGGGATTATGGCTACACCTTC.

This clone appeared a few times. The chain combines TRBV4-2 with TRBJ2-2, with D hard to call. The ends were cut back, 0 bases at V and 6 bases at J, with 11 bases in the middle. Germline V gene lookup returns CDR1 LGHNA and CDR2 YNFKEQ. The CDR3 is 15 residues long. CDR3 region: CASSQEGGGAGELFF. The CDR3 nucleotides read TGTGCCAGCAGCCAAGAAGGTGGCGGCGCCGGGGAGCTGTTTTTT.

The rearrangement links TRBV6-1 to TRBJ2-7; D remains ambiguous. Germline V gives CDR1 MNHNS, CDR2 SASEGT. V was clipped by 4 bases and J by 4 bases, with 8 bases between them. This CDR3 region has 12 residues. This CDR3 is CASSVRIYEQYF. The CDR3 DNA sequence: TGTGCCAGCAGTGTCCGGATATACGAGCAGTACTTC.

This clone has just a few counts. This chain connects TRBV7-9 to TRBJ1-2, with 7 bases fitting TRBD1. CDR1 and CDR2 (germline): SEHNR, FQNEAQ (reference sequence). CDR3 length: 15 amino acids. V lost 4 bases, J lost 0 bases, and 5 bases stayed unmatched. The CDR3 here is CASSSGTDANYGYTF. The CDR3 bases are TGTGCCAGCAGCTCCGGGACAGACGCTAACTATGGCTACACCTTC.

The J gene is TRBJ2-7, the V gene TRBV6-5; possibly TRBD2 for D (5 bases). Germline V gives CDR1 MNHEY, CDR2 SVGAGI. CDR3 length equals 15 residues. The V and J ends lost 7 bases and 4 bases respectively, with 20 bases between them. The CDR3 nucleotides read TGTGCCAGCAAGGACGACACGGGGAGCCTATACGAGCAGTACTTC. It translates to CASKDDTGSLYEQYF.